These 17 T cell receptor beta chains share one sample of origin, sequenced in a study of regulatory T cells in long-lasting Graves disease (dated by TCRdb to about 2021). The library was built by means of multiplex PCR. The reads were generated on an Illumina HiSeq 4000. iRepertoire HTBI primers and Arm-PCR amplification of CDR3 regions were used to construct TCR beta libraries. The public reads were quality trimmed at Q25 with fastp and then assembled into clones with MiXCR by TCRdb, keeping productive beta chains. One record per CDR3 amino acid sequence lists the most common genes and DNA. This sample gives over 200,000 distinct CDR3 sequences in total; about 18% of them show up just once. 22% of the sample rests with the top ten. The sample's time point label, decoded: newly diagnosed GD, antithyroid drugs for less than 3 months. For both TCR sequencing and RNA sequencing, RNA was extracted from PBMCs using TRIzol.

The specimen was peripheral blood mononuclear cells (PBMCs), collected at new diagnosis, from a patient treated with antithyroid drugs. All receptors come from a female donor with Graves disease.

Only a few counts were recorded for this clonotype. V is TRBV11-1 and J is TRBJ2-3; TRBD2 might be the D (6 bases). The J call may be mistaken, given a closer DNA end match to TRBJ2-7. The CDR3 consists of 13 residues. Per germline, CDR1 SGHAT and CDR2 FQDESV (reference sequence). The CDR3 bases are TGTGCCAGCAGCTCAGGACTATCATACGAGCAGTACTTC. It specifies CASSSGLSYEQYF.

Ten or more counts support this clonotype. V and J are TRBV7-3 and TRBJ2-3, with 8 bases matching TRBD1. The germline gives CDR1 SGHTA, CDR2 FQGTGA. V trimming: 2 bases; J trimming: 4 bases; junction bases outside the gene matches: 2. The CDR3 length is 14 residues. The CDR3 region is CASSLDRGADTQYF. CDR3 in DNA: TGTGCCAGCAGCTTAGACAGGGGCGCAGATACGCAGTATTTT.

The chain joins TRBV2 to TRBJ1-1; the D is unclear. CDR1 and CDR2 (germline): SNHLY, FYNNEI. Trimming removed 7 bases at V and 2 bases at J, with 14 bases between. This CDR3 is built from 14 residues. CDR3 residues: CASKLRQLNTEAFF. The CDR3 DNA sequence: TGTGCCAGCAAATTGAGGCAGCTAAACACTGAAGCTTTCTTT.

Only a few counts were recorded for this clonotype. This clone may be a read error of a much larger clone one base away. J is TRBJ2-3 and V is TRBV6-1; D not certain. The end of the DNA aligns better with TRBJ1-1, so the J call may be wrong. CDR3 size: 14 residues. Germline-derived CDR1 and CDR2 are MNHNS and SASEGT. The CDR3 region has the DNA TGTGCCAGCAATTGGGTCCCTCCGGAGACTGGAGCTTTCTTT. It is translated as CASNWVPPETGAFF.

This clonotype was seen at least ten times. This rearrangement joins TRBV30 to TRBJ1-2; 9 nucleotides align to TRBD1. V lost 1 base, J lost 6 bases, and 3 bases stayed unmatched. CDR1 is GTSNPN, CDR2 SVGIG, per germline (reference sequence). This CDR3 contains 13 residues. The CDR3 spells CAWSGTGADGYTF. As DNA, the CDR3 is TGTGCCTGGAGTGGGACAGGGGCGGATGGCTACACCTTC. The variable domain in full, with the rest retrieved from reference TRBV30 and TRBJ1-2, is SQTIHQWPATLVQPVGSPLSLECTVEGTSNPNLYWYRQAAGRGLQLLFYSVGIGQISSEVPQNLSASRPQDRQFILSSKKLLLSDSGFYLCAWSGTGADGYTFGSGTRLTVV.

This clonotype was seen at least ten times. The chain carries TRBV7-7 and TRBJ2-1; 12 positions match TRBD2. The CDR3 contains 14 residues. Germline V gene lookup returns CDR1 SSHAT and CDR2 FNYEAQ (reference sequence). The CDR3 coding sequence is TGTGCTAGCGCGGCGACTAGCGGGAGCAATGAGCAGTTCTTC. Its protein is CASAATSGSNEQFF.

This rearrangement joins TRBV11-1 to TRBJ2-7; 11 positions agree with TRBD1. Germline values: CDR1 SGHAT, CDR2 FQDESV (reference sequence). This CDR3 region has 16 residues. V lost 4 bases, J lost 5 bases, and 10 bases stayed unmatched. CDR3 residues: CASSSLRGQGVNEQYF. CDR3 DNA: TGTGCCAGCAGCTCGCTAAGGGGACAGGGGGTCAACGAGCAGTACTTC.

The chain uses TRBV30 and TRBJ1-3; TRBD1 is a possible D gene (6 bases). Trimming took off 1 base at V and 2 bases at J, with 12 bases between the two ends. The CDR3 is made up of 15 amino acids. The germline V gene encodes CDR1 GTSNPN and CDR2 SVGIG (reference sequence). The DNA of the CDR3 is TGTGCCTGGAGTGCCCTATGGACAGCTGGAAACACCATATATTTT. Residues: CAWSALWTAGNTIYF.

This clonotype occurred many times. This sequence joins TRBV6-9 and TRBJ1-2, with D unresolved. This CDR3 region has 13 residues. Germline V CDR1 and CDR2: MNHGY, SVAAGI. Trimming removed 3 bases at V and 5 bases at J, with 10 bases between. The CDR3 here is CASSYGRSYGYTF. Written as DNA, the CDR3 is TGTGCCAGCAGTTACGGGAGGTCTTATGGCTACACCTTC.

This clonotype was observed many times. The chain is built from TRBV30 and TRBJ2-1, with TRBD2 matching 15 bases. The CDR3 runs 17 residues. V lost 3 bases, J lost 7 bases, and 10 bases stayed unmatched. From germline, CDR1 is GTSNPN and CDR2 SVGIG (reference sequence). Here the CDR3 DNA reads TGTGCCTGGAGCCATGGACTAGCGGGAGGGCCCGGAAATGAGCAGTTCTTC. Translated: CAWSHGLAGGPGNEQFF.

This clonotype occurred many times. CDR3 in DNA: TGTGCCAGCAGACCGATGACAGGGTGGGGAGAGCAGTTCTTC. Translating gives CASRPMTGWGEQFF. The chain has TRBV12-3 or TRBV12-4 and TRBJ2-1, with 7 positions matching TRBD1. The CDR3 is 14 amino acids. After removal of 6 bases from V and 10 bases from J, the junction contained 12 bases not matched to a gene.

CDR3 region: CASGKGTDTEAFF. CDR3 in DNA: TGTGCCAGTGGAAAAGGGACAGACACTGAAGCTTTCTTT. The chain uses TRBV19 and TRBJ1-1, with 7 bases lining up with TRBD1. Germline loops: CDR1 LNHDA, CDR2 SQIVND (reference sequence). The CDR3 is 13 amino acids. V trimming: 8 bases; J trimming: 3 bases; junction bases outside the gene matches: 6.

Comments on this clonotype: Just one base apart from a much larger clone, this may be a read error. Because it lacks the conserved phenylalanine or tryptophan at the end, this CDR3 is likely a read error. This rearrangement joins TRBV6-1 to TRBJ2-5; 11 bases are a match to TRBD2. V lost 7 bases to trimming and J lost 2 bases; unmatched junction nucleotides: 3. This CDR3 has 14 amino acids. In germline, CDR1 is MNHNS, CDR2 SASEGT. The CDR3 DNA sequence: TGTGCCAGCAAGGGGACTAGCGGACAAGAGACCCAGTACCTC. It translates to CASKGTSGQETQYL.

The table lists this clonotype with many counts. The chain is built from TRBV29-1 and TRBJ1-2, with D perhaps matching TRBD1 (5 bases). The germline V gene encodes CDR1 SQVTM and CDR2 ANQGSEA. Deletions cut 4 bases from V and 2 bases from J, with 8 bases between. There are 12 residues in the CDR3. The CDR3 bases are TGCAGCGTTGTAGGGGACAACTATGGCTACACCTTC. It encodes CSVVGDNYGYTF.

This clonotype was seen many times. The chain employs TRBV29-1 and TRBJ2-6; D unclear. The CDR3 spans 17 residues. Trimming removed 5 bases at V and 2 bases at J, with 19 bases between. The V gene's germline CDR1 is SQVTM and CDR2 ANQGSEA. The CDR3 DNA is TGCAGCGTTTTATCAACGGACCTTGGAGCTGGGGCCAACGTCCTGACTTTC. It encodes CSVLSTDLGAGANVLTF.

This clonotype was counted many times. The chain couples TRBV12-3 or TRBV12-4 to TRBJ2-3; D gene ambiguous. The CDR3 has 14 amino acids. Trimming shortened V by 6 bases and J by 5 bases, and 15 bases separated the two germline ends. CDR3 bases: TGTGCCAGCAGCGTCCTCCCCAGAGGAGATACGCAGTATTTT. It encodes CASSVLPRGDTQYF.

The rearrangement joins TRBV19 to TRBJ2-3, with 7 bases identical to TRBD1. After removal of 8 bases from V and 0 bases from J, the junction contained 8 bases not matched to a gene. The CDR3 has 15 amino acids. Germline CDR1 and CDR2: LNHDA and SQIVND (reference sequence). The CDR3 is CASSQDRTSTDTQYF. In DNA, the CDR3 is TGTGCCAGTTCCCAGGACAGGACTAGCACAGATACGCAGTATTTT. Full variable domain (outside the CDR3, taken from reference TRBV19 and TRBJ2-3): DGGITQSPKYLFRKEGQNVTLSCEQNLNHDAMYWYRQDPGQGLRLIYYSQIVNDFQKGDIAEGYSVSREKKESFPLTVTSAQKNPTAFYLCASSQDRTSTDTQYFGPGTRLTVL.